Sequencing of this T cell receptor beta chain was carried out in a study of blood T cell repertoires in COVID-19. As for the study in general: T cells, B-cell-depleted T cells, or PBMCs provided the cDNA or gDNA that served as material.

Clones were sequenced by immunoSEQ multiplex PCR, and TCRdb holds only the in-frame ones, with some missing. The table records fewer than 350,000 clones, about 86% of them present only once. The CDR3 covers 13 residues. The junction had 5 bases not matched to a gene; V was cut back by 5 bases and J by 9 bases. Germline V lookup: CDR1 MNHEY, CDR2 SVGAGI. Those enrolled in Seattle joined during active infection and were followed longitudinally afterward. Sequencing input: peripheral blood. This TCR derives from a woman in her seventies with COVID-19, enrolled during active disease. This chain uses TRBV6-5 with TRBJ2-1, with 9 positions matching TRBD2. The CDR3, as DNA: TGTGCCAGCAGTCCGGCGGGAGGGCGTGAGCAGTTCTTC. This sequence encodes CASSPAGGREQFF.